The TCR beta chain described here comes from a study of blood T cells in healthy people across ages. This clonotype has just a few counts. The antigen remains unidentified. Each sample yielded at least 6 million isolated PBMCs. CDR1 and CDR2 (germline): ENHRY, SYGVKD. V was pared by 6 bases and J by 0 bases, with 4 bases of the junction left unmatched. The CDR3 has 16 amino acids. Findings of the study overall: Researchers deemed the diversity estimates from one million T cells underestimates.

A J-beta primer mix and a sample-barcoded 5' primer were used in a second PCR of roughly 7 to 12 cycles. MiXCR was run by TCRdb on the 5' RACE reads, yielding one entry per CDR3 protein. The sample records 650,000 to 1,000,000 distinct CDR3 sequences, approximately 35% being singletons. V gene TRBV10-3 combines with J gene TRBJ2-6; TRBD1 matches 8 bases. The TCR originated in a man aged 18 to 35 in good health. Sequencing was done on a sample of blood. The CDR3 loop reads CAIRGTGFSGANVLTF. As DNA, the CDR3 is TGTGCCATCAGGGGGACAGGCTTCTCTGGGGCCAACGTCCTGACTTTC.